These 18 T cell receptor beta chains were all obtained from the same sample, sequenced in a study of blood T cell repertoires in COVID-19 (dated by TCRdb to about 2020). Libraries came from the immunoSEQ multiplex PCR assay. TCRdb took over this immuneACCESS table, retaining in-frame rearrangements with V and J assigned. Such tables are incomplete; in checked studies, under half of the missing clones stem from an unresolved V gene, and the remainder is unexplained. The sample has some 260,000 clones on record, roughly 84% of them singletons. About 3.4% of the sample belongs to the ten largest clones. The sequenced material came from peripheral blood. The receptors derive from a woman aged 18-29 years with acute or convalescent COVID-19.

CDR3 amino acids: CASSLGQIRNTEAFF. As DNA, the CDR3 is TGTGCCAGCAGCTTGGGACAGATTCGGAACACTGAAGCTTTCTTT. The chain couples TRBV7-3 to TRBJ1-1; the match to TRBD1 covers 7 bases. Trimming cost V 3 bases and J 1 base; bases outside gene matches: 5. The CDR3 loop spans 15 amino acids. Germline assignment: CDR1 SGHTA and CDR2 FQGTGA.

The V gene is TRBV9, the J gene TRBJ2-1; TRBD2 matches at 12 bases. Germline V gene data show CDR1 as SGDLS and CDR2 as YYNGEE. CDR3 size: 15 residues. Trimming at V came to 4 bases and at J to 6 bases, leaving 5 bases not matched to a gene. This CDR3 reads CASSYWTSGTNEQFF. The CDR3 coding sequence is TGTGCCAGCAGCTATTGGACTAGCGGGACCAATGAGCAGTTCTTC.

The chain recombines TRBV27 with TRBJ2-7, with D hard to call. Trimming left V 6 bases short and J 0 bases short, with 15 bases between. This CDR3 spans 15 amino acids. Per the germline V gene, CDR1 is MNHEY and CDR2 is SMNVEV (reference sequence). The CDR3 DNA reads as TGTGCCAGCAGCCCCCTGCAGGAACGCTCCTACGAGCAGTACTTC. Amino acid sequence: CASSPLQERSYEQYF.

The chain combines TRBV6-5 with TRBJ1-1, with 12 bases identical to TRBD1. Germline assignment: CDR1 MNHEY and CDR2 SVGAGI. The length of the CDR3 is 14 residues. V gave up 6 bases and J gave up 1 base; unmatched junction bases: 0. The CDR3 protein is CASRGQGANTEAFF. CDR3 DNA: TGTGCCAGCAGGGGACAGGGGGCGAACACTGAAGCTTTCTTT.

The V call is TRBV11-3, the J call TRBJ1-4; D is undetermined. The CDR3 covers 20 residues. CDR1 is SGHNT, CDR2 YENEEA, per germline. Trimming cost V 8 bases and J 5 bases, with 33 bases left between them. As DNA, the CDR3 is TGTGCCAGCCTACCCCCCGTTTTAGGTCCCCGTGGGCCGCCAAATGAAAAACTGTTTTTT. Translation: CASLPPVLGPRGPPNEKLFF. Complete variable domain (other parts from reference TRBV11-3 and TRBJ1-4): EAGVVQSPRYKIIEKKQPVAFWCNPISGHNTLYWYLQNLGQGPELLIRYENEEAVDDSQLPKDRFSAERLKGVDSTLKIQPAELGDSAVYLCASLPPVLGPRGPPNEKLFFGSGTQLSVL.

This chain uses TRBV19 with TRBJ2-1, with 7 nucleotides matching TRBD2. CDR1 and CDR2 (germline): LNHDA, SQIVND (reference sequence). The CDR3 is made up of 15 amino acids. Losses at the gene ends were 4 bases for V and 5 bases for J; bases not matched to a gene: 8. CDR3 DNA sequence: TGTGCCAGTAGTACCCTAGCGGTTACGAACAATGAGCAGTTCTTC. Encoded protein: CASSTLAVTNNEQFF.

V and J are TRBV27 and TRBJ1-2; the D is unclear. The germline CDR1 and CDR2 sequences are MNHEY and SMNVEV (reference sequence). Trimming pared 8 bases from V and 7 bases from J, leaving 20 bases between. The CDR3 is 14 residues long. CDR3 loop: CASDLCRDWCGYTF. The CDR3 DNA reads as TGTGCCAGCGATTTATGCCGCGATTGGTGTGGCTACACCTTC.

The table lists this clone with a few counts. V gene TRBV5-6 combines with J gene TRBJ2-4; 8 bases fit TRBD1. V lost 0 bases to trimming and J lost 2 bases; unmatched junction nucleotides: 10. The CDR3 sequence is 18 residues long. CDR1 is SGHDT and CDR2 is YYEEEE in the germline V gene. This CDR3 reads CASSLVQGAIGTKNIQYF. The CDR3 region has the DNA TGTGCCAGCAGCTTGGTTCAGGGGGCGATAGGAACCAAAAACATTCAGTACTTC. Based on the CDR3 plus reference TRBV5-6 and TRBJ2-4, the full variable domain is DAGVTQSPTHLIKTRGQQVTLRCSPKSGHDTVSWYQQALGQGPQFIFQYYEEEERQRGNFPDRFSGHQFPNYSSELNVNALLLGDSALYLCASSLVQGAIGTKNIQYFGAGTRLSVL.

The genes are TRBV19 and TRBJ1-1, with 7 bases identical to TRBD1. Germline values: CDR1 LNHDA, CDR2 SQIVND (reference sequence). Losses at the gene ends were 2 bases for V and 4 bases for J; bases not matched to a gene: 10. The CDR3 is 16 amino acids. In DNA, the CDR3 is TGTGCCAGTAGTATACCCGCAGGGGGATTGAGCACTGAAGCTTTCTTT. Its translation: CASSIPAGGLSTEAFF.

V gene TRBV14 combines with J gene TRBJ1-2; D is ambiguous. The germline V gene has CDR1 SGHDN and CDR2 FVKESK. CDR3 length equals 15 residues. Trimming shortened V by 5 bases and J by 6 bases, and 19 bases separated the two germline ends. The CDR3 DNA sequence: TGTGCCAGCAGCAAACGAGGCGGATCCCCCCATGGCTACACCTTC. This codes for CASSKRGGSPHGYTF.

V gene TRBV7-9 combines with J gene TRBJ2-1, with 10 bases fitting TRBD1. V was pared by 4 bases and J by 6 bases, with 9 bases of the junction left unmatched. The CDR3 has 16 residues. Germline values: CDR1 SEHNR, CDR2 FQNEAQ (reference sequence). DNA for the CDR3: TGTGCCAGCAGCTCGACGGACAGGGGGTATGGCAATGAGCAGTTCTTC. Protein: CASSSTDRGYGNEQFF.

This clone has just a few counts. The chain recombines TRBV29-1 with TRBJ1-3; 10 bases line up with TRBD1. Germline CDR1 is SQVTM and CDR2 is ANQGSEA. There are 16 residues in the CDR3. The J segment lost 5 bases and the V segment lost 6 bases, leaving 13 bases of the junction unmatched. The CDR3 coding sequence is TGCAGCGTGGGAGGGTGGGGGACAGGGGATAGAAACACCATATATTTT. Protein product: CSVGGWGTGDRNTIYF.

CDR3 sequence: CASSQGTDRGFETQYF. For the CDR3, the DNA is TGTGCCAGCAGCCAAGGAACTGACAGGGGGTTTGAGACCCAGTACTTC. The genes are TRBV4-2 and TRBJ2-5, with TRBD1 matching 9 bases. Germline V gene sequence: CDR1 LGHNA, CDR2 YNFKEQ. Germline trimming cut 1 base from V and 5 bases from J; bases unmatched to any gene: 8. The CDR3 sequence is 16 residues long.

The chain employs TRBV2 and TRBJ1-1; 8 bases match TRBD1. Losses at the gene ends were 6 bases for V and 8 bases for J; bases not matched to a gene: 14. In germline, CDR1 is SNHLY, CDR2 FYNNEI. This CDR3 contains 15 residues. CDR3 sequence reads: CASRTQGAQSIEAFF. The CDR3 DNA sequence: TGTGCCAGCAGAACTCAGGGGGCGCAGTCGATAGAAGCTTTCTTT.

This sequence joins TRBV9 and TRBJ2-3; the D gene is possibly TRBD2 (5 bases). The CDR3 is made up of 17 amino acids. V gave up 3 bases and J gave up 4 bases, with 21 bases separating them. In germline, CDR1 is SGDLS, CDR2 YYNGEE. CDR3 sequence reads: CASSAASGLFYPDTQYF. The CDR3 bases are TGTGCCAGCAGCGCGGCATCCGGACTTTTCTACCCAGATACGCAGTATTTT.

The gene calls are TRBV5-4 and TRBJ2-7, with TRBD2 as a possible D gene (5 bases). V lost 3 bases, J lost 3 bases, and 10 bases lay in between. The CDR3 spans 13 residues. The germline gives CDR1 SGHNT, CDR2 YYREEE (reference sequence). Here the CDR3 DNA reads TGTGCCAGCAGCTATGGACTGGACTACGAGCAGTACTTC. Translation gives CASSYGLDYEQYF.

The chain uses TRBV7-2 and TRBJ1-2; 10 bases are shared with TRBD1. CDR3 length: 15 residues. Losses at the gene ends were 1 base for V and 7 bases for J; bases not matched to a gene: 6. Per germline, CDR1 SGHTA and CDR2 FQGNSA. DNA of the CDR3: TGTGCCAGCAGCTTAGGATCCAGACAGGGGGCTGGCTACACCTTC. As protein: CASSLGSRQGAGYTF.

The chain links TRBV5-4 to TRBJ1-2, with TRBD1 matching 8 bases. Germline V gene lookup returns CDR1 SGHNT and CDR2 YYREEE (reference sequence). With 4 bases clipped from V and 7 bases from J, the junction kept 6 bases outside the gene matches. The CDR3 is 13 amino acids. DNA for the CDR3: TGTGCCAGCAGCCTCACAGGGGGTAGTGGCTACACCTTC. Its protein is CASSLTGGSGYTF.